These T cell receptor beta chains were read from a single sample in a study of tumor and adjacent non-tumor tissue in lung cancer. TCRdb re-analysed the multiplex PCR reads in MiXCR, keeping a single row per CDR3 protein. The sample lists 44,000 or so distinct CDR3 sequences, 60% to 70% seen once, with roughly 19% in the top ten. Sequences were obtained from distant non-tumor lung tissue. The origin of the receptors is a woman aged 35 to 49 with non-small cell lung cancer. CDR3s include the opening cysteine and the closing phenylalanine or tryptophan. Each record gives: CDR3 DNA, CDR3 protein, clone size, J gene, V gene, D gene. A D gene is named only where the DNA matches it firmly. Part of the rows lack a size; the others show once, few, many or a class for expanded clones.

cdr3_nt: TGTGCCAGCAGCTTGATGACTAGCGGGTTCTACGAGCAGTACTTC
cdr3_aa: CASSLMTSGFYEQYF
clone_size: many
j_call: TRBJ2-7
v_call: TRBV5-5
d_call: TRBD2

cdr3_nt: TGTGTCAGCAGTGATGGACAGGGAAGCACCGGGGAACTGTTTTTT
cdr3_aa: CVSSDGQGSTGELFF
clone_size: .
j_call: TRBJ2-2
v_call: TRBV6-1
d_call: TRBD1

cdr3_nt: TGTGCCAGCAGCTTAGGGGGCTACTCTGGAAACACCATATATTTT
cdr3_aa: CASSLGGYSGNTIYF
clone_size: .
j_call: TRBJ1-3
v_call: TRBV7-8
d_call: .

cdr3_nt: TGCAGTGCTAGCCCCGACGCGCCCGACATACAGCTGACCCCGAACACTGAAGCTTTCTTT
cdr3_aa: CSASPDAPDIQLTPNTEAFF
clone_size: .
j_call: TRBJ1-1
v_call: TRBV20-1
d_call: .

cdr3_nt: TGTGCCAGCCGCCCAAGACCTAGGGGCTCCTACAATGAGCAGCTCTTC
cdr3_aa: CASRPRPRGSYNEQLF
clone_size: .
j_call: TRBJ2-1
v_call: TRBV11-3
d_call: .

cdr3_nt: TGTGCCAGCAGCCAAGATTATGCTAGCGGGGGGACCACCTACGAGCGGTACTTC
cdr3_aa: CASSQDYASGGTTYERYF
clone_size: once
j_call: TRBJ2-7
v_call: TRBV4-2
d_call: TRBD2

cdr3_nt: TGTGTCAGCAGTTACGGTGGCCCCCAGGGGGCCTACGAGCAGTACTTT
cdr3_aa: CVSSYGGPQGAYEQYF
clone_size: .
j_call: TRBJ2-7
v_call: TRBV6-6
d_call: TRBD1

cdr3_nt: TGTGCCAACAGTCCCTACCTGGGCAGGGGAAACACTGAAACTTTCTTT
cdr3_aa: CANSPYLGRGNTETFF
clone_size: .
j_call: TRBJ1-1
v_call: TRBV12-3/TRBV12-4
d_call: .

cdr3_nt: TGTGTCAGCAGTTACCGGTACAGACAAGAGACCCAGTACTTC
cdr3_aa: CVSSYRYRQETQYF
clone_size: once
j_call: TRBJ2-5
v_call: TRBV6-6
d_call: .

cdr3_nt: TGTGCCAGCAGCCGAGCTACTAGCGGGGGGGGGGCAGATGCGCAGTATTTC
cdr3_aa: CASSRATSGGGADAQYF
clone_size: .
j_call: TRBJ2-3
v_call: TRBV4-2
d_call: TRBD2

cdr3_nt: TGCAGCGTTGAGCCCGAAACTAGCGGCTACAATGAGCAGTTCTTC
cdr3_aa: CSVEPETSGYNEQFF
clone_size: many
j_call: TRBJ2-1
v_call: TRBV29-1
d_call: TRBD2

cdr3_nt: TGTGCCACCAGCCAGGGACAGGGGTCGGATACGCAGTATTTT
cdr3_aa: CATSQGQGSDTQYF
clone_size: .
j_call: TRBJ2-3
v_call: TRBV11-3
d_call: TRBD1

cdr3_nt: TGTGCCAGCAGTTATTCCCAATACGCGGGTAATGAGCACTTCTTC
cdr3_aa: CASSYSQYAGNEHFF
clone_size: few
j_call: TRBJ2-1
v_call: TRBV6-5
d_call: .

cdr3_nt: TGTGCCAGCAGTTACAAGGGTGAGCAGCCCCAGCATTTT
cdr3_aa: CASSYKGEQPQHF
clone_size: .
j_call: TRBJ1-5
v_call: TRBV12-3/TRBV12-4
d_call: .

cdr3_nt: TGCGCCAGCAGCTTGGCCGGGCAGGACTCTGGCTACACCTTC
cdr3_aa: CASSLAGQDSGYTF
clone_size: .
j_call: TRBJ1-2
v_call: TRBV5-1
d_call: .

cdr3_nt: TGCAGCGGGGTCCGCACAGATACGCAGTATTTT
cdr3_aa: CSGVRTDTQYF
clone_size: many
j_call: TRBJ2-3
v_call: TRBV29-1
d_call: .

cdr3_nt: TGCAGCGTTAGAAACAGGGGCTCTAACACTGAAGCTTTCTTT
cdr3_aa: CSVRNRGSNTEAFF
clone_size: many
j_call: TRBJ1-1
v_call: TRBV29-1
d_call: TRBD1

cdr3_nt: TGCAGCGGGATAGTCGGGAGGTACATCGGGGAGTTGTTTTTT
cdr3_aa: CSGIVGRYIGELFF
clone_size: .
j_call: TRBJ2-2
v_call: TRBV29-1
d_call: TRBD2

cdr3_nt: TGTGCCAGCAGGAGAGAACAAGCGGGAGCGGGCGATGAGCAGTTCTTC
cdr3_aa: CASRREQAGAGDEQFF
clone_size: .
j_call: TRBJ2-1
v_call: TRBV12-3/TRBV12-4
d_call: TRBD2

cdr3_nt: TGTGCCAGCAGTTGGGGATACGAGGCTGGGGGCAACGTCCTGACTTTC
cdr3_aa: CASSWGYEAGGNVLTF
clone_size: .
j_call: TRBJ2-6
v_call: TRBV6-5
d_call: .

cdr3_nt: TGTGCCAGCAGTTACTCTAGGGGACAGATCTATGGCTACACCTTC
cdr3_aa: CASSYSRGQIYGYTF
clone_size: many
j_call: TRBJ1-2
v_call: TRBV6-5
d_call: TRBD1

cdr3_nt: TGTGCCAGCAGCTTAGAGATCCCGTGGTGCTATGGCTACACCTTC
cdr3_aa: CASSLEIPWCYGYTF
clone_size: once
j_call: TRBJ1-2
v_call: TRBV11-2
d_call: .

cdr3_nt: TGTGCCAGCAGCTACGGGACTATGAACACCGGGGAGCTGTTTTTT
cdr3_aa: CASSYGTMNTGELFF
clone_size: .
j_call: TRBJ2-2
v_call: TRBV5-4
d_call: TRBD2

cdr3_nt: TGTACCAGCAGCTGGTCAGACTTCTCTGGGGACAACGTCCTGACTTTC
cdr3_aa: CTSSWSDFSGDNVLTF
clone_size: .
j_call: TRBJ2-6
v_call: TRBV11-2
d_call: .

cdr3_nt: TGTGGCAGCAGCCCAGACGGCCCCACAGATACGCAGTATTTT
cdr3_aa: CGSSPDGPTDTQYF
clone_size: once
j_call: TRBJ2-3
v_call: TRBV12-3/TRBV12-4
d_call: .

cdr3_nt: TGTACCAGAAGTTACTCGTCAGGGTTTATGAGTGGCGAGCGGTACTTC
cdr3_aa: CTRSYSSGFMSGERYF
clone_size: .
j_call: TRBJ2-7
v_call: TRBV6-2/TRBV6-3
d_call: .

cdr3_nt: TGCGCCAGCAGGTGGTCAGGCCTCTCTGGGGCCAACGTCCTGACTTTC
cdr3_aa: CASRWSGLSGANVLTF
clone_size: .
j_call: TRBJ2-6
v_call: TRBV11-2
d_call: .

cdr3_nt: TGTGCCAGCAACAGACAGTCCAAAGGGGAGCTGTCTTTT
cdr3_aa: CASNRQSKGELSF
clone_size: .
j_call: TRBJ2-2
v_call: TRBV12-3/TRBV12-4
d_call: .

cdr3_nt: TGTGCCAGCAGTACACTAGCCGCTTACAATGAGCAGTTCTTC
cdr3_aa: CASSTLAAYNEQFF
clone_size: .
j_call: TRBJ2-1
v_call: TRBV28
d_call: .

cdr3_nt: TGTACCAGCACTCTAGGGCTAGGGGGAGCCGGGGAGCTGTTTTTT
cdr3_aa: CTSTLGLGGAGELFF
clone_size: .
j_call: TRBJ2-2
v_call: TRBV7-8
d_call: .

cdr3_nt: TGTGCCAGCAGTGGCCCCTCTAGGGGGAGCCGAAGCTACGAGCAGTACTTC
cdr3_aa: CASSGPSRGSRSYEQYF
clone_size: many
j_call: TRBJ2-7
v_call: TRBV6-1
d_call: .

cdr3_nt: TGTGCCAGCAGCCCCGGGACGGCGATCCCCCATGAGCAGTTCTTC
cdr3_aa: CASSPGTAIPHEQFF
clone_size: medium-sized
j_call: TRBJ2-1
v_call: TRBV11-2
d_call: .

cdr3_nt: TGTGCCAGCAGTTCGGGACAATTCCCACTCTCCTACGAGCAGTACTTC
cdr3_aa: CASSSGQFPLSYEQYF
clone_size: many
j_call: TRBJ2-7
v_call: TRBV12-3/TRBV12-4
d_call: .

cdr3_nt: TGTGCCTGGAGTCCCGGGACAGGGGCAGATATGCAGTATTTT
cdr3_aa: CAWSPGTGADMQYF
clone_size: .
j_call: TRBJ2-3
v_call: TRBV30
d_call: TRBD1

cdr3_nt: TGTGCCAGCAGCCAATACGATGGACTAGCGGGAGACAATGGCACCTACAATGAGCAGTTCTTC
cdr3_aa: CASSQYDGLAGDNGTYNEQFF
clone_size: .
j_call: TRBJ2-1
v_call: TRBV4-2
d_call: TRBD2

cdr3_nt: TGTGCCAGCAGCTTGGTACAGGGGGTCGAAACGCAGTATTTT
cdr3_aa: CASSLVQGVETQYF
clone_size: .
j_call: TRBJ2-3
v_call: TRBV5-4
d_call: TRBD1

cdr3_nt: TGTGGCGGTAGCCCTCTAAGCGCGGCAGATACGCAGTATTTT
cdr3_aa: CGGSPLSAADTQYF
clone_size: once
j_call: TRBJ2-3
v_call: TRBV11-2
d_call: .

cdr3_nt: TGTGCCAGCAGCCCTAGAGGGTCTGGGACCAACGTCCTGACTTTC
cdr3_aa: CASSPRGSGTNVLTF
clone_size: once
j_call: TRBJ2-6
v_call: TRBV5-6
d_call: .

cdr3_nt: TGCAACGCCAACGACAGGGGAAGGGGCACTGAAACTTTCTTT
cdr3_aa: CNANDRGRGTETFF
clone_size: .
j_call: TRBJ1-1
v_call: TRBV29-1
d_call: TRBD1

cdr3_nt: TGCAGCGTCGCTCGGGGCACCGGGGAGCTGTTTTTT
cdr3_aa: CSVARGTGELFF
clone_size: many
j_call: TRBJ2-2
v_call: TRBV29-1
d_call: .